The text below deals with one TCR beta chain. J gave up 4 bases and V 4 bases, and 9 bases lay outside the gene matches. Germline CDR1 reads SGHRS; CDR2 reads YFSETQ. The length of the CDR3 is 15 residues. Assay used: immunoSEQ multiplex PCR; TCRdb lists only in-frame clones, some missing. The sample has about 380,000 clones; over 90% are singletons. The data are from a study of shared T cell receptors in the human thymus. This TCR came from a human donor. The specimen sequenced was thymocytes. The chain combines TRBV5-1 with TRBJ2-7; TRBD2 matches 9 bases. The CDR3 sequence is CASSPAPAGGYEQYF. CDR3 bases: TGCGCCAGCAGCCCCGCCCCAGCGGGAGGTTACGAGCAGTACTTC.